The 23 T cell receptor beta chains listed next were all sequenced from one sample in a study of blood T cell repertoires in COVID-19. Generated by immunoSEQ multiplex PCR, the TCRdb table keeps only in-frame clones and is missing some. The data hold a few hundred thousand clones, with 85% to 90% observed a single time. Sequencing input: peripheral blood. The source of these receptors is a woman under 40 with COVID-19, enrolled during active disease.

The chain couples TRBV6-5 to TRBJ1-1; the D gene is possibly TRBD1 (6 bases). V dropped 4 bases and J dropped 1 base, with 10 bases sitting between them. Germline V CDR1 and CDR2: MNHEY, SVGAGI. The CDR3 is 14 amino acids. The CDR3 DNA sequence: TGTGCCAGCAGTTCCGGGACAACGAACACTGAAGCTTTCTTT. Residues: CASSSGTTNTEAFF.

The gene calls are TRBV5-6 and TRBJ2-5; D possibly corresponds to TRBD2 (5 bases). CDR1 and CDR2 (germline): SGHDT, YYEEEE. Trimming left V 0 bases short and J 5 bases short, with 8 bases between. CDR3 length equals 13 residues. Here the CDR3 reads CASSLEAEETQYF. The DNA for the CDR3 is TGTGCCAGCAGCTTGGAAGCGGAGGAGACCCAGTACTTC.

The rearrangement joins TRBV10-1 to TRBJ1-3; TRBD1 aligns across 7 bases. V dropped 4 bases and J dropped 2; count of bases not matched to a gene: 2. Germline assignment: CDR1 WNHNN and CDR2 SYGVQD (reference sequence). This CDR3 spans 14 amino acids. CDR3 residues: CASSAGTAGNTIYF. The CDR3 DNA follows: TGCGCCAGCAGTGCCGGGACAGCTGGAAACACCATATATTTT.

The CDR3 DNA follows: TGTGCCAGCACCGAGACAGGGGACTCTTACGGTGGCTACACCTTC. Amino acids: CASTETGDSYGGYTF. V and J are TRBV6-5 and TRBJ1-2, with 8 bases fitting TRBD1. Germline CDR1 and CDR2: MNHEY and SVGAGI. The CDR3 has 15 amino acids. With V trimmed by 7 bases and J by 7 bases, 14 bases remained unmatched.

This chain's CDR3 is CASSPSPGQGEQYF. The CDR3 DNA reads TGTGCCAGCAGTCCCTCCCCGGGACAAGGCGAGCAGTACTTC. The V gene is TRBV6-6, the J gene TRBJ2-7; D possibly corresponds to TRBD1 (6 bases). Germline V gives CDR1 MNHNY, CDR2 SVGAGI (reference sequence). The CDR3 has 14 amino acids. The V and J ends lost 5 bases and 6 bases respectively, with 17 bases between them.

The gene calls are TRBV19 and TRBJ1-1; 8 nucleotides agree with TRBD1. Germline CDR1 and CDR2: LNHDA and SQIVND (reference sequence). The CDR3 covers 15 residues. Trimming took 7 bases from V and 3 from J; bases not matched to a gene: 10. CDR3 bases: TGTGCCAGTATCGATCAGGGGGCGTGGGACACTGAAGCTTTCTTT. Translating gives CASIDQGAWDTEAFF.

The CDR3, as DNA: TGTGCCAGTAGTATAGAAGGGGGCCTCTCCTACGAGCAGTACTTC. Protein: CASSIEGGLSYEQYF. This chain links TRBV19 with TRBJ2-7; TRBD1 matches at 7 bases. Germline-derived CDR1 and CDR2 are LNHDA and SQIVND (reference sequence). V shed 0 bases, J shed 0 bases, and the junction held 2 bases outside the gene matches. The CDR3 totals 15 residues.

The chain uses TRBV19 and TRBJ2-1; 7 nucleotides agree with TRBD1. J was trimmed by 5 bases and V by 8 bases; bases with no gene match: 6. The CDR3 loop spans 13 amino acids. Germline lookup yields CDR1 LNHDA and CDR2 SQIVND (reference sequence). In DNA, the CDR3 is TGTGCCAGTTACAACAGGGGCAACAATGAGCAGTTCTTC. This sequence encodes CASYNRGNNEQFF. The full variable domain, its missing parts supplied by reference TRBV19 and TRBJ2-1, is DGGITQSPKYLFRKEGQNVTLSCEQNLNHDAMYWYRQDPGQGLRLIYYSQIVNDFQKGDIAEGYSVSREKKESFPLTVTSAQKNPTAFYLCASYNRGNNEQFFGPGTRLTVL.

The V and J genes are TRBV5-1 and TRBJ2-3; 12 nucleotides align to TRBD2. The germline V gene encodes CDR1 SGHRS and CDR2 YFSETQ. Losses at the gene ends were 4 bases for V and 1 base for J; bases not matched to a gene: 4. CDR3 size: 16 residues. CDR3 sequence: CASSQRLAGGTDTQYF. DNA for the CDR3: TGCGCCAGCAGCCAGAGACTAGCGGGGGGCACAGATACGCAGTATTTT.

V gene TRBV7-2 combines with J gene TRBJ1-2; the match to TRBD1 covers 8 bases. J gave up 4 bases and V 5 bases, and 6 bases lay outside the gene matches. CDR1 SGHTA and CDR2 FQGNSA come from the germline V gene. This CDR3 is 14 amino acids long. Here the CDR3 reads CASSMTGQVYGYTF. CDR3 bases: TGTGCCAGCAGCATGACGGGACAGGTCTATGGCTACACCTTC.

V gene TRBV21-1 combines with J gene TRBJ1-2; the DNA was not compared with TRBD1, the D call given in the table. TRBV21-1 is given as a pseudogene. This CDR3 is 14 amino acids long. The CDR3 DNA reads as TGTGCCAGCTCCCGGGACAGGCGGTCGGGTGGCTACACCTTC. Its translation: CASSRDRRSGGYTF.

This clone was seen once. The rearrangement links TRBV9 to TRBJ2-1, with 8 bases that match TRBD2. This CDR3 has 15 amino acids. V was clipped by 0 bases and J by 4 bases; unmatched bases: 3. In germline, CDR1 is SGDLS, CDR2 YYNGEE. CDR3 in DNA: TGTGCCAGCAGCGTAGCCAGCGGGGGTTACAATGAGCAGTTCTTC. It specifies CASSVASGGYNEQFF.

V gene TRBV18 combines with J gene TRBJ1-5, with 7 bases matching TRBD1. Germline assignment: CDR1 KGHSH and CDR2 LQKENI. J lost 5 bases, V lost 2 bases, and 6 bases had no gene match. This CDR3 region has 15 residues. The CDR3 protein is CASSPVTGRYQPQHF. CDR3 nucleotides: TGTGCCAGCTCACCAGTGACAGGGCGATATCAGCCCCAGCATTTT.

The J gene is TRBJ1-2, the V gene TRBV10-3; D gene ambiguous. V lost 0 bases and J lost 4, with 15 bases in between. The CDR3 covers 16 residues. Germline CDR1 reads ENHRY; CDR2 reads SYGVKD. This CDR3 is CAISESLLAAGYGYTF. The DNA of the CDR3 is TGTGCCATCAGTGAGTCCCTTTTAGCGGCGGGCTATGGCTACACCTTC.

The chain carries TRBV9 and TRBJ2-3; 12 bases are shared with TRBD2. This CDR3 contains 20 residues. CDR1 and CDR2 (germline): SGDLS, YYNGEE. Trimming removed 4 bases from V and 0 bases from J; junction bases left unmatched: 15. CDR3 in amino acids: CASSTGLAGLMTSSTDTQYF. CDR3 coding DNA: TGTGCCAGCAGCACGGGACTAGCGGGCCTCATGACCTCGAGCACAGATACGCAGTATTTT.

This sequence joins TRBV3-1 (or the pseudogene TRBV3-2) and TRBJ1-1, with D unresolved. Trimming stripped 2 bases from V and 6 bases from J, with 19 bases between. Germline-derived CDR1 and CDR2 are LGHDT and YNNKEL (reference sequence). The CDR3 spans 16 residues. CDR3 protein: CASSQSLRGRTPEAFF. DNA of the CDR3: TGTGCCAGCAGCCAATCCCTACGAGGCCGCACCCCTGAAGCTTTCTTT.

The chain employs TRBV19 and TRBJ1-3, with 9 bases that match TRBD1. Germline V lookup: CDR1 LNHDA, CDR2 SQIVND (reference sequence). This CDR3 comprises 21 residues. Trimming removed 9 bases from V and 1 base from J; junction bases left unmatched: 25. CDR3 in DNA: TGTGCCAGCCAACCTACAGGGGGCCATAAGTTGTTGATAAGTTCTGGAAACACCATATATTTT. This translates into CASQPTGGHKLLISSGNTIYF. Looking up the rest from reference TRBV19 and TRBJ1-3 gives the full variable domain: DGGITQSPKYLFRKEGQNVTLSCEQNLNHDAMYWYRQDPGQGLRLIYYSQIVNDFQKGDIAEGYSVSREKKESFPLTVTSAQKNPTAFYLCASQPTGGHKLLISSGNTIYFGEGSWLTVV.

In DNA, the CDR3 is TGTGCCACCAGTGAGGCGGGTTGGGACGGGGAGCTGTTTTTT. Translated: CATSEAGWDGELFF. This sequence joins TRBV24-1 and TRBJ2-2, with D perhaps TRBD2 (5 bases). Germline CDR1 KGHDR, CDR2 SFDVKD. With 4 bases removed from V and 7 bases from J, the gap between germline ends came to 12 bases. The CDR3 totals 14 residues.

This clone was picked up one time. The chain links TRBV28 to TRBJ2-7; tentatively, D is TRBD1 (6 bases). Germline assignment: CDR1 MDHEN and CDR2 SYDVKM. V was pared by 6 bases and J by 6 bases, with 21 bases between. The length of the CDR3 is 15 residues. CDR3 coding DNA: TGTGCCAGCAGCCCCTTAAGGGGGATCCGCATCGAGCAGTACTTC. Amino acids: CASSPLRGIRIEQYF.

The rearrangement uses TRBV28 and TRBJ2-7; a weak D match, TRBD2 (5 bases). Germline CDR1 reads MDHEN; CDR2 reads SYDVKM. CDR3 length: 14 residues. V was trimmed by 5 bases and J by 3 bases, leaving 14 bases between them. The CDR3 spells CASSPDRTYYEQYF. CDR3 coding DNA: TGTGCCAGCAGTCCAGATCGGACTTACTACGAGCAGTACTTC.

The CDR3 DNA sequence: TGTGCCAGCTCCGACGGGGTTGTTAGAGAGACCCAGTACTTC. This translates into CASSDGVVRETQYF. This chain connects TRBV18 to TRBJ2-5; D possibly corresponds to TRBD2 (5 bases). CDR3 length equals 14 residues. The V gene's germline CDR1 is KGHSH and CDR2 LQKENI. V lost 6 bases and J 4 bases, leaving 15 bases between the germline ends.

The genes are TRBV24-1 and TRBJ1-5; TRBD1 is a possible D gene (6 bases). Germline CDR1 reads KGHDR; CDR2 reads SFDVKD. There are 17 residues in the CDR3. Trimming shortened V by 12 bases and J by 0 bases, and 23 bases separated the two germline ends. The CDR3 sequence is CASQDNQGTVSNQPQHF. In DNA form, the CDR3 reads TGTGCCTCTCAAGACAATCAGGGGACCGTTAGCAATCAGCCCCAGCATTTT.

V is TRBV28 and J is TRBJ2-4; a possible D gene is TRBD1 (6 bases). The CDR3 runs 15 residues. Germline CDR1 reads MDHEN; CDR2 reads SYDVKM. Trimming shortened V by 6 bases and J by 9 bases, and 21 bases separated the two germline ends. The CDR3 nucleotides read TGTGCCAGCAGCCTCGCCGGGACAAGGATTGGCATTCAGTACTTC. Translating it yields CASSLAGTRIGIQYF. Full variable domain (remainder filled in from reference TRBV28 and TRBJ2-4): DVKVTQSSRYLVKRTGEKVFLECVQDMDHENMFWYRQDPGLGLRLIYFSYDVKMKEKGDIPEGYSVSREKKERFSLILESASTNQTSMYLCASSLAGTRIGIQYFGAGTRLSVL.